This T cell receptor beta chain was identified during a study of cytomegalovirus exposure and HLA in healthy donors. The study's findings and limits: By a later analysis, the bulk of CMV-associated TCR beta chains appeared HLA-restricted. Presence/absence analysis assumed near-uniform sequencing depth across donors.

The study ran its PCR with 60 Vbeta and 13 Jbeta primers. Method: immunoSEQ multiplex PCR; TCRdb's copy keeps in-frame clones and lacks some. The sample records some 87,000 clones, roughly 80% being singletons. This clone was counted only a few times. Its matching antigen is unknown. Sequenced input: PBMCs. The clonotype comes from a man aged 30-40 years in good health and CMV-seronegative.

CDR3 residues: CASTPTGKASQPQHF. CDR3 sequence (DNA): TGTGCCAGTACCCCGACGGGGAAGGCAAGTCAGCCCCAGCATTTT. This chain uses TRBV19 with TRBJ1-5; D gene uncertain. There are 15 residues in the CDR3. CDR1 is LNHDA, CDR2 SQIVND, per germline (reference sequence). Trimming removed 7 bases from V and 6 bases from J, with 19 bases in between.